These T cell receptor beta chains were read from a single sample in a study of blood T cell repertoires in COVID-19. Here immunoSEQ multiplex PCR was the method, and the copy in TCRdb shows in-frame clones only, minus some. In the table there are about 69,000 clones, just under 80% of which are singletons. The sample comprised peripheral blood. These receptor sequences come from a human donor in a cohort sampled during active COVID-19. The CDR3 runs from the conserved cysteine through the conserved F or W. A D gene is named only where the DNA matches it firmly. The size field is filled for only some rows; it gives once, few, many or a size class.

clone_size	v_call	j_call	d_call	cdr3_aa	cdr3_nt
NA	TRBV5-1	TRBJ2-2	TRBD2	CASSLAALAGVGGTGELFF	TGCGCCAGCAGCTTGGCGGCACTAGCGGGAGTAGGAGGCACCGGGGAGCTGTTTTTT
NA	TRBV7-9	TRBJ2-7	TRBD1	CASSLMTGKSYEQYF	TGTGCCAGCAGCTTAATGACAGGGAAGTCCTACGAGCAGTACTTC
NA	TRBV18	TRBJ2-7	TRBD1	CASSPGDRGRPYEQYF	TGTGCCAGCTCACCAGGGGACAGGGGGCGCCCCTACGAGCAGTACTTC
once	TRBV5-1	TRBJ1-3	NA	CASSQDTSGNTIYF	TGCGCCAGCAGTCAGGACACCTCTGGAAACACCATATATTTT
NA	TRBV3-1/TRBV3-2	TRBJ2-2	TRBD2	CASSQEGLAGGGTGELFF	TGTGCCAGCAGCCAAGAGGGACTAGCGGGAGGGGGGACCGGGGAGCTGTTTTTT
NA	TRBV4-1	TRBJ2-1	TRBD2	CASSQDREASGGLYNEQFF	TGCGCCAGCAGCCAAGATCGAGAGGCTAGCGGGGGCCTATACAATGAGCAGTTCTTC
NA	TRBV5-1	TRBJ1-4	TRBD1	CASSLDRANEKLFF	TGCGCCAGCAGCCTGGACAGGGCTAATGAAAAACTGTTTTTT
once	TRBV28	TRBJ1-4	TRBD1	CASSGGQGSGKLFF	TGTGCCAGCAGTGGGGGACAGGGTTCAGGAAAACTGTTTTTT
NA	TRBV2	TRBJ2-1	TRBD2	CASKSKTWTDSGRAPWEQFF	TGTGCCAGCAAAAGCAAAACCTGGACAGATAGCGGGAGGGCCCCATGGGAGCAGTTCTTC
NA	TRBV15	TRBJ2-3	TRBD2	CATSSGGLAGLNTQYF	TGTGCCACCAGCTCCGGGGGACTAGCGGGCTTGAATACGCAGTATTTT
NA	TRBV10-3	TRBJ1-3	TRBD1	CAISRRDSRSGNTIYF	TGTGCCATCAGTCGCAGGGACAGCCGCTCTGGAAACACCATATATTTT